A selection of T cell receptor beta chains follows, all from one sample in a study of cytomegalovirus exposure and HLA in healthy donors. Assay used: immunoSEQ multiplex PCR; TCRdb lists only in-frame clones, some missing. The sample comprises around 50,000 clones, around three quarters of which are singletons, and around 8.1% rests with the top ten. The specimen sequenced was PBMCs. Receptors originate from a man aged 25 to 45 in good health and CMV-seropositive. Each CDR3 is given with its conserved first and last residue. A D gene is named only where the DNA matches it firmly. The size of a clone is reported for some rows only, either as once, few or many, or as a class for expanded clones.

NA | TRBD2 | TRBJ2-1 | TRBV30 | CAWSHGGIYNEQFF | TGTGCCTGGAGTCACGGGGGGATCTACAATGAGCAGTTCTTC
NA | NA | TRBJ2-1 | TRBV13 | CASSSRVYSSYNEQFF | TGTGCCAGCAGCTCCCGCGTCTACAGCTCCTACAATGAGCAGTTCTTC
NA | TRBD2 | TRBJ2-7 | TRBV5-4 | CASSSGLAGEYEQYF | TGTGCCAGCAGCTCTGGACTAGCGGGGGAATACGAGCAGTACTTC
NA | TRBD2 | TRBJ2-7 | TRBV5-1 | CASSGGGAGEQYF | TGCGCCAGCAGTGGCGGGGGGGCAGGTGAGCAGTACTTC
NA | TRBD1 | TRBJ1-4 | TRBV18 | CASSPLRQGANEKLFF | TGTGCCAGCTCACCACTTCGACAGGGGGCGAATGAAAAACTGTTTTTT
NA | TRBD1 | TRBJ1-6 | TRBV2 | CASIIQGTVSVSPLHF | TGTGCCAGCATTATACAGGGGACAGTTTCTGTTTCACCCCTCCACTTT
NA | TRBD1 | TRBJ2-6 | TRBV11-1 | CASSLRGPGANVLTF | TGTGCCAGCAGCTTGAGGGGGCCGGGGGCCAACGTCCTGACTTTC
NA | TRBD1 | TRBJ1-2 | TRBV9 | CASSVAVNLRDRENYGYTF | TGTGCCAGCAGCGTAGCGGTTAACCTCCGGGACAGGGAGAACTATGGCTACACCTTC
NA | TRBD2 | TRBJ2-3 | TRBV5-1 | CASATSGGPDTQYF | TGCGCCAGCGCAACTAGCGGGGGTCCAGATACGCAGTATTTT
NA | NA | TRBJ1-1 | TRBV21-1 | CASSKINTNTEAFF | TGTGCCAGCAGCAAAATCAACACGAACACTGAAGCTTTCTTT
NA | NA | TRBJ2-3 | TRBV7-2 | CASRPGGAGTDTQYF | TGTGCCAGCAGGCCGGGGGGCGCAGGCACAGATACGCAGTATTTT
NA | NA | TRBJ2-7 | TRBV30 | CAWSVHGFEQYF | TGTGCCTGGAGTGTACATGGTTTCGAGCAGTACTTC
NA | TRBD1 | TRBJ2-7 | TRBV10-3 | CAISQTGGGEQYF | TGTGCCATCAGCCAGACAGGGGGTGGCGAGCAGTACTTC
NA | NA | TRBJ1-1 | TRBV29-1 | CSGQSLMNTEAFF | TGCAGCGGTCAGTCGCTCATGAACACTGAAGCTTTCTTT
few | TRBD1 | TRBJ1-1 | TRBV5-1 | CASSLGQGSIVNTEAFF | TGCGCCAGCAGCTTGGGACAGGGATCAATCGTGAACACTGAAGCTTTCTTT
NA | NA | TRBJ1-1 | TRBV19 | CASSIDRNTEAFF | TGTGCCAGTAGTATAGATAGGAACACTGAAGCTTTCTTT
NA | TRBD2 | TRBJ2-3 | TRBV5-1 | CASSGGLGGDTQYF | TGCGCCAGCAGCGGGGGACTAGGTGGGGATACGCAGTATTTT
NA | TRBD1 | TRBJ1-2 | TRBV2 | CASSRDSYGYTF | TGTGCCAGCAGCCGGGACAGCTATGGCTACACCTTC
NA | TRBD2 | TRBJ2-5 | TRBV4-1 | CASSQALVLAGGQETQYF | TGCGCCAGCAGCCAAGCCTTGGTCCTAGCGGGGGGGCAAGAGACCCAGTACTTC
NA | TRBD2 | TRBJ2-1 | TRBV7-3 | CASSLRGGLNNEQFF | TGTGCCAGCAGCTTACGCGGGGGACTAAACAATGAGCAGTTCTTC
NA | TRBD1 | TRBJ1-1 | TRBV27 | CASSPDRVNTEAFF | TGTGCCAGCAGCCCGGACAGGGTGAACACTGAAGCTTTCTTT
NA | NA | TRBJ2-2 | TRBV19 | CASSMGTSNTGELFF | TGTGCCAGTAGTATGGGGACATCGAACACCGGGGAGCTGTTTTTT
NA | TRBD1 | TRBJ1-6 | TRBV27 | CASSFYSGTGDPSPYNSPLHF | TGTGCCAGCAGTTTCTATTCGGGGACAGGGGACCCTAGCCCCTATAATTCACCCCTCCACTTT
NA | NA | TRBJ2-7 | TRBV25-1 | CASRPKRWEQYF | TGTGCCAGCAGACCCAAACGGTGGGAGCAGTACTTC
NA | NA | TRBJ1-1 | TRBV4-1 | CASSQDGRAYTEAFF | TGCGCCAGCAGCCAAGATGGCAGGGCTTACACTGAAGCTTTCTTT
NA | TRBD2 | TRBJ2-7 | TRBV2 | CASSVGLAGGSYEQYF | TGTGCCAGCAGTGTTGGACTAGCGGGAGGCTCCTACGAGCAGTACTTC
few | NA | TRBJ2-7 | TRBV10-3 | CAISEGGSYEQYF | TGTGCCATCAGTGAGGGCGGCTCCTACGAGCAGTACTTC
NA | TRBD2 | TRBJ2-1 | TRBV7-6 | CASSFLAGNTYNEQFF | TGTGCCAGCAGCTTTTTAGCGGGGAACACCTACAATGAGCAGTTCTTC
few | TRBD2 | TRBJ2-1 | TRBV7-2 | CASSLSGEPYNEQFF | TGTGCCAGCAGCTTAAGCGGGGAGCCCTACAATGAGCAGTTCTTC
NA | TRBD2 | TRBJ2-3 | TRBV29-1 | CSSSGVPATDTQYF | TGCAGCTCCAGCGGGGTACCCGCCACAGATACGCAGTATTTT
few | NA | TRBJ1-1 | TRBV6-1 | CASSENRQNTEAFF | TGTGCCAGCAGTGAAAACAGACAGAACACTGAAGCTTTCTTT
NA | NA | TRBJ2-5 | TRBV27 | CASSRVRTQETQYF | TGTGCCAGCAGTAGAGTCCGCACTCAAGAGACCCAGTACTTC
NA | TRBD2 | TRBJ2-1 | TRBV9 | CASSTNLAGGFNEQFF | TGTGCCAGCAGCACCAATCTAGCGGGGGGGTTCAATGAGCAGTTCTTC
few | TRBD1 | TRBJ1-1 | TRBV7-3 | CASSPSQGAPEAFF | TGTGCCAGCAGCCCCTCCCAGGGGGCGCCTGAAGCTTTCTTT
once | NA | TRBJ2-7 | TRBV6-1 | CASSEGTEGQYF | TGTGCCAGCAGTGAAGGGACAGAGGGGCAGTACTTC